The rows below give T cell receptor beta chains drawn from one sample of a study of shared clonotypes between healthy human individuals. Data came from immunoSEQ multiplex PCR; TCRdb stores just in-frame clones and leaves some out. This sample has 1.4 million or so clones, with 97% to 99% found just once. The sequencing input was naive CD4+ T cells sorted from blood. These receptors were taken from a man aged 25-40 years in good health. CDR3s leave out the opening cysteine and the closing phenylalanine or tryptophan.

j_call v_call cdr3_aa
TRBJ2-1 TRBV27 ASSSQGQGSYNEQF
TRBJ2-1 TRBV5-4 ASSFQSGKVNEQF
TRBJ2-1 TRBV9 ASSPRVLATYNEQF
TRBJ1-2 TRBV6-1 ASSVARANYGYT
TRBJ2-5 TRBV5-4 ASSLGQGAQNPETQY
TRBJ2-1 TRBV2 ASTPDVDRGYNEQF
TRBJ2-7 TRBV18 ASSPVYGKSHEQY
TRBJ2-4 TRBV29-1 SALTEAKNIQY
TRBJ2-5 TRBV9 ASSVVGDRETQY
TRBJ1-5 TRBV28 ASSLVNSNQPQH
TRBJ2-7 TRBV28 ASMPGSGYEQY
TRBJ1-2 TRBV5-1 ASSLGGPNYGYT
TRBJ2-7 TRBV29-1 SVTGLAGPDAEQY
TRBJ2-7 TRBV14 ASSQDLFVQY
TRBJ2-3 TRBV18 ASSWTGDRLYTQY
TRBJ2-1 TRBV28 ASSFSYNEQF
TRBJ1-1 TRBV30 AWSVGQENTEAF
TRBJ2-3 TRBV5-1 ASSLAGGGVDTQY
TRBJ2-7 TRBV5-3 ARRPVAGSSSYEQY
TRBJ2-3 TRBV5-1 ASSPFTDWKGTQY
TRBJ1-4 TRBV6-5 ASSYSGQVNEKLF
TRBJ1-5 TRBV28 ASRPAGVPQPQH
TRBJ2-1 TRBV5-1 ASSGTSGAYNEQF
TRBJ2-7 TRBV11-2 ASSPAPRQVWEQY